Sequencing of this T cell receptor (beta chain) was carried out in a study of blood T cell repertoires in COVID-19. Looked up from germline, CDR1 is SGHTA and CDR2 is FQGTGA. The CDR3 is made up of 16 amino acids. J gave up 1 base and V 3 bases, and 6 bases lay outside the gene matches. Sequencing was performed with immunoSEQ multiplex PCR; in TCRdb, only in-frame clones are kept and a portion is missing. The repertoire holds roughly 150,000 clones, with nearly 80% as singletons. The receptor comes from a woman at least 80 years old with acute or convalescent COVID-19. The chain has TRBV7-3 and TRBJ2-3; 8 nucleotides match TRBD1. Sequenced: peripheral blood. CDR3: CASSLQGARGTDTQYF. The CDR3 DNA follows: TGTGCCAGCAGCTTGCAGGGGGCCAGGGGCACAGATACGCAGTATTTT.